This entry lists 28 T cell receptor beta chains sequenced from one sample in a study of blood T cell repertoires in COVID-19. Method: immunoSEQ multiplex PCR; TCRdb's copy keeps in-frame clones and lacks some. This table holds 65,000 or so clones, more than 65% found once. Sequencing was performed on peripheral blood. Receptor source: a human donor in a cohort sampled during active COVID-19.

This chain uses TRBV11-3 with TRBJ2-2; TRBD1 aligns across 8 bases. The germline gives CDR1 SGHNT, CDR2 YENEEA. J lost 7 bases, V lost 5 bases, and 9 bases had no gene match. CDR3 length: 15 residues. This CDR3 is CASSPRGPTSGELFF. The CDR3 DNA reads as TGTGCCAGCAGCCCCAGGGGGCCTACGAGCGGGGAGCTGTTTTTT.

This rearrangement joins TRBV19 to TRBJ1-5; D is ambiguous. The CDR3 has 14 residues. In germline, CDR1 is LNHDA, CDR2 SQIVND (reference sequence). Trimming stripped 2 bases from V and 7 bases from J, with 12 bases between. DNA for the CDR3: TGTGCCAGTAGTATAACGGGTTCCCGGCAGCCCCAGCATTTT. It yields the protein CASSITGSRQPQHF.

V is TRBV2 and J is TRBJ2-7; D is possibly TRBD1 (6 bases). The CDR3 spans 14 residues. Germline V gene lookup returns CDR1 SNHLY and CDR2 FYNNEI. V was pared by 1 base and J by 6 bases, with 13 bases between. The CDR3 bases are TGTGCCAGCAGTGAAGGACAGGTTTATGTCGAGCAGTACTTC. Protein: CASSEGQVYVEQYF.

This chain uses TRBV5-1 with TRBJ1-2; D may be TRBD1 (6 bases). Trimming cost V 0 bases and J 2 bases, with 11 bases left between them. From germline, CDR1 is SGHRS and CDR2 YFSETQ. The CDR3 totals 15 residues. The CDR3 bases are TGCGCCAGCAGCTTGGACTCCGGACAGAACTATGGCTACACCTTC. The encoded protein is CASSLDSGQNYGYTF.

The chain carries TRBV28 and TRBJ1-2, with 7 bases that match TRBD1. The trim removed 8 bases at V and 1 base at J, leaving 7 bases unmatched. The V gene's germline CDR1 is MDHEN and CDR2 SYDVKM. The CDR3 is made up of 14 amino acids. CDR3 DNA: TGTGCCAGCGGTTCGGCAGGGGGTAACTATGGCTACACCTTC. Translation: CASGSAGGNYGYTF.

V is TRBV5-1 and J is TRBJ1-1; D not resolved. There are 14 residues in the CDR3. With 0 bases removed from V and 4 bases from J, the gap between germline ends came to 10 bases. CDR1 SGHRS and CDR2 YFSETQ come from the germline V gene. The CDR3: CASSLVAAGTEAFF. The DNA of the CDR3 is TGCGCCAGCAGCTTGGTGGCCGCTGGCACTGAAGCTTTCTTT.

The rearrangement links TRBV7-9 to TRBJ2-7, with D tentatively TRBD1 (6 bases). Germline V CDR1 and CDR2: SEHNR, FQNEAQ (reference sequence). The V and J ends lost 5 bases and 4 bases respectively, with 12 bases between them. The length of the CDR3 is 13 residues. In DNA, the CDR3 is TGTGCCAGCAGCATACTAGGGGGTTACGAGCAGTACTTC. Its translation is CASSILGGYEQYF.

In its sample, this clone was seen many times. The chain combines TRBV6-2 or TRBV6-3 with TRBJ1-2, with unresolved D. Germline assignment: CDR1 MNHEY and CDR2 SVGEGT. V was cut by 4 bases and J by 0 bases, with 3 bases left in between. This CDR3 contains 12 residues. CDR3 sequence (DNA): TGTGCCAGCAGTTCAACTAACTATGGCTACACCTTC. Translated, it gives CASSSTNYGYTF.

This clone appeared once. The chain combines TRBV5-1 with TRBJ2-5; 10 nucleotides match TRBD2. The CDR3 contains 15 residues. Germline V gives CDR1 SGHRS, CDR2 YFSETQ. The V gene end was trimmed by 1 base and the J gene end by 4 bases; junction bases not matched to a gene: 4. Written as DNA, the CDR3 is TGCGCCAGCAGCTTGAGCGGGGGGGCCGGAGAGACCCAGTACTTC. Translation: CASSLSGGAGETQYF.

The gene calls are TRBV18 and TRBJ2-7; no reliable D call. The CDR3 spans 12 residues. V gave up 3 bases and J gave up 6 bases, with 9 bases separating them. The germline V gene encodes CDR1 KGHSH and CDR2 LQKENI. The DNA for the CDR3 is TGTGCCAGCTCACCGGCCGCTCGCGAGCAGTACTTC. Residues: CASSPAAREQYF.

The chain combines TRBV19 with TRBJ2-7; 11 bases fit TRBD1. The CDR3 length is 15 residues. CDR1 and CDR2 (germline): LNHDA, SQIVND (reference sequence). Trimming cost V 10 bases and J 7 bases; bases outside gene matches: 15. For the CDR3, the DNA is TGTGCCACTGGGGCGTCCACCGGGACAGGGGGTGAGCAGTACTTC. Amino acid sequence: CATGASTGTGGEQYF.

J is TRBJ1-1 and V is TRBV4-3, with D hard to call. There are 13 residues in the CDR3. Germline CDR1 and CDR2: LGHNA and YSLEER. Trimming shortened V by 4 bases and J by 1 base, and 7 bases separated the two germline ends. CDR3 nucleotide sequence: TGCGCCAGCAGCCGAGCGCCGAACACTGAAGCTTTCTTT. Its translation: CASSRAPNTEAFF.

The V and J genes are TRBV10-3 and TRBJ2-3; 7 bases match TRBD2. The CDR3 has 14 residues. Germline CDR1 is ENHRY and CDR2 is SYGVKD. Unmatched junction bases numbered 7, after V lost 7 bases and J lost 3 bases. CDR3 DNA: TGTGCCATCATGGTGGGAGGGCCAACAGATACGCAGTATTTT. Residues: CAIMVGGPTDTQYF.

The genes are TRBV19 and TRBJ2-3; perhaps TRBD1 as D (5 bases). The CDR3 has 15 amino acids. V was pared by 5 bases and J by 4 bases, with 16 bases between. Germline V gene sequence: CDR1 LNHDA, CDR2 SQIVND (reference sequence). The CDR3 bases are TGTGCCAGTAGTGGGTCACAGGACCCAGCAGATACGCAGTATTTT. Encoded protein: CASSGSQDPADTQYF. Looking up the rest from reference TRBV19 and TRBJ2-3 gives the full variable domain: DGGITQSPKYLFRKEGQNVTLSCEQNLNHDAMYWYRQDPGQGLRLIYYSQIVNDFQKGDIAEGYSVSREKKESFPLTVTSAQKNPTAFYLCASSGSQDPADTQYFGPGTRLTVL.

The chain carries TRBV4-2 and TRBJ2-1; 9 bases fit TRBD2. V shed 4 bases and J 5 bases; nucleotides not matched to a gene: 9. Germline V gene sequence: CDR1 LGHNA, CDR2 YNFKEQ. The CDR3 length is 16 residues. In DNA form, the CDR3 reads TGTGCCAGCAGCCTAGCGGGAGACCTCCATAACAATGAGCAGTTCTTC. It specifies CASSLAGDLHNNEQFF.

This sequence joins TRBV2 and TRBJ1-1; D remains ambiguous. Deletions cut 6 bases from V and 8 bases from J, with 10 bases between. This CDR3 contains 11 residues. Germline V gene lookup returns CDR1 SNHLY and CDR2 FYNNEI. The CDR3 loop reads CASSSGREAFF. The DNA of the CDR3 is TGTGCCAGCAGCAGCGGAAGAGAAGCTTTCTTT.

J is TRBJ1-6 and V is TRBV30; TRBD1 matches 7 bases. Germline V gives CDR1 GTSNPN, CDR2 SVGIG (reference sequence). Trimming at V came to 1 base and at J to 7 bases, leaving 4 bases not matched to a gene. This CDR3 spans 14 amino acids. CDR3: CAWSDWDRNSPLHF. The CDR3 DNA reads TGTGCCTGGAGTGACTGGGACAGAAATTCACCCCTCCACTTT.

A single count supports this clone. The chain uses TRBV29-1 and TRBJ1-1; the D gene is possibly TRBD1 (5 bases). The ends were cut back, 4 bases at V and 4 bases at J, with 19 bases in the middle. Germline V gene lookup returns CDR1 SQVTM and CDR2 ANQGSEA. The CDR3 has 15 residues. The CDR3 nucleotides read TGCAGCGTTGGAGCGGGGTGGGGGATGGGCACTGAAGCTTTCTTT. As protein: CSVGAGWGMGTEAFF. The variable domain in full, with the rest retrieved from reference TRBV29-1 and TRBJ1-1, is SAVISQKPSRDICQRGTSLTIQCQVDSQVTMMFWYRQQPGQSLTLIATANQGSEATYESGFVIDKFPISRPNLTFSTLTVSNMSPEDSSIYLCSVGAGWGMGTEAFFGQGTRLTVV.

This chain uses TRBV7-9 with TRBJ1-3; TRBD1 matches at 8 bases. Germline CDR1 reads SEHNR; CDR2 reads FQNEAQ (reference sequence). V lost 2 bases and J lost 2; bases outside the gene matches: 5. The CDR3 is 16 residues long. In DNA form, the CDR3 reads TGTGCCAGCAGCTTAACGACAGGGGTGACTGGAAACACCATATATTTT. It specifies CASSLTTGVTGNTIYF.

The chain couples TRBV25-1 to TRBJ1-1; D possibly corresponds to TRBD1 (5 bases). The CDR3 has 13 residues. V lost 4 bases to trimming and J lost 1 base, with 7 bases between them. From germline, CDR1 is MGHDK and CDR2 SYGVNS. CDR3 residues: CASSVGENTEAFF. The DNA for the CDR3 is TGTGCCAGCAGTGTAGGGGAGAACACTGAAGCTTTCTTT.

CDR3 region: CASSAGQGISEQYF. The CDR3 bases are TGTGCCAGCAGCGCGGGACAGGGGATCTCCGAGCAGTACTTC. The chain is built from TRBV6-5 and TRBJ2-7, with 10 bases matching TRBD1. CDR1 is MNHEY and CDR2 is SVGAGI in the germline V gene. The CDR3 sequence is 14 residues long. The V segment lost 6 bases and the J segment 6 bases; nucleotides outside the gene matches: 8.

The rearrangement joins TRBV28 to TRBJ1-4; D is unclear. The CDR3 has 15 residues. Trimming cost V 7 bases and J 5 bases, with 17 bases left between them. Looked up from germline, CDR1 is MDHEN and CDR2 is SYDVKM. The CDR3 nucleotides read TGTGCCAGCAAAACCTCGGGGAGTTCCAATGAAAAACTGTTTTTT. Encoded protein: CASKTSGSSNEKLFF.

The CDR3 reads CASSEFGGTGGDGKLFF. Here the CDR3 DNA reads TGCGCCAGCAGTGAGTTCGGTGGGACAGGAGGGGACGGGAAACTGTTTTTT. The chain combines TRBV10-1 with TRBJ1-4; 8 positions agree with TRBD1. The trim removed 1 base at V and 11 bases at J, leaving 15 bases unmatched. The CDR3 is made up of 17 amino acids. CDR1 and CDR2 from the germline V gene are WNHNN and SYGVQD (reference sequence).

The chain is built from TRBV18 and TRBJ1-2; 7 bases align to TRBD1. This CDR3 has 13 residues. Germline CDR1 and CDR2: KGHSH and LQKENI. The J segment lost 4 bases and the V segment lost 2 bases, leaving 1 base of the junction unmatched. In DNA form, the CDR3 reads TGTGCCAGCTCACCAGACAGGGTCTATGGCTACACCTTC. Its translation is CASSPDRVYGYTF.

The chain recombines TRBV11-2 with TRBJ1-6; D unresolved. This CDR3 is 13 amino acids long. Per germline, CDR1 SGHAT and CDR2 FQNNGV. Between the trimmed V and J ends, which lost 3 bases and 8 bases, there was a span of 8 bases. CDR3 loop: CASSLRPDSPLHF. CDR3 bases: TGTGCCAGCAGCTTGAGGCCGGATTCACCCCTCCACTTT.

V and J are TRBV7-6 and TRBJ2-6; D is ambiguous. The ends were cut back, 5 bases at V and 4 bases at J, with 6 bases in the middle. The CDR3 runs 13 residues. Germline CDR1 SGHVS, CDR2 FNYEAQ. CDR3 protein: CASSQTGANVLTF. CDR3 sequence (DNA): TGTGCCAGCAGCCAAACAGGGGCCAACGTCCTGACTTTC.

The CDR3 coding sequence is TGTGCCAGCAGCCAAGAGGGGCGGGGGAGCTACGAGCAGTACTTC. This codes for CASSQEGRGSYEQYF. The chain has TRBV4-2 and TRBJ2-7, with 7 nucleotides matching TRBD2. Per germline, CDR1 LGHNA and CDR2 YNFKEQ. The CDR3 is 15 amino acids. Germline trimming cut 0 bases from V and 3 bases from J; bases unmatched to any gene: 5.

The V gene is TRBV7-9, the J gene TRBJ2-5; perhaps TRBD2 as D (6 bases). Germline V gives CDR1 SEHNR, CDR2 FQNEAQ (reference sequence). The germline V and J ends were trimmed by 4 bases and 9 bases, with 12 bases remaining between them. The CDR3 contains 12 residues. The CDR3 reads CASSSLTSSQYF. As DNA, the CDR3 is TGTGCCAGCAGCTCCCTCACTAGCTCCCAGTACTTC.